One and the same sample provided the 20 T cell receptor beta chains below, sequenced in a study of blood T cell repertoires in COVID-19. Some clones are missing from TCRdb's copy, which holds only in-frame ones; the method was immunoSEQ multiplex PCR. The sample carries roughly 140,000 clones, around 83% recorded once. The specimen sequenced was peripheral blood. The receptors stem from a woman aged 45 to 65 in a cohort sampled during active or convalescent COVID-19.

The genes are TRBV6-5 and TRBJ2-7; 8 positions match TRBD2. CDR1 MNHEY and CDR2 SVGAGI come from the germline V gene. The trim removed 0 bases at V and 12 bases at J, leaving 7 bases unmatched. CDR3 length: 13 residues. For the CDR3, the DNA is TGTGCCAGCAGTTACTCGTTCGGGGGGGGCCGGTACTTC. Translated: CASSYSFGGGRYF.

The sample holds a few counts of this clone. The chain employs TRBV5-1 and TRBJ1-2; the match to TRBD1 covers 7 bases. CDR3 length: 14 residues. Germline CDR1 reads SGHRS; CDR2 reads YFSETQ. J was trimmed by 3 bases and V by 2 bases; bases with no gene match: 4. The DNA of the CDR3 is TGCGCCAGCAGCTTTGAGGGGGCGGACTATGGCTACACCTTC. This gives the protein CASSFEGADYGYTF.

The chain links TRBV6-5 to TRBJ1-2, with TRBD1 matching 7 bases. The CDR3 contains 15 residues. Germline values: CDR1 MNHEY, CDR2 SVGAGI. The trim removed 5 bases at V and 1 base at J, leaving 7 bases unmatched. The CDR3 sequence: CASSRQGSLNYGYTF. CDR3 DNA: TGTGCCAGCAGTAGACAGGGCTCCCTTAACTATGGCTACACCTTC.

This chain joins TRBV6-2 or TRBV6-3 and TRBJ2-5; 8 positions agree with TRBD2. This CDR3 comprises 16 residues. Germline V gene data show CDR1 as MNHEY and CDR2 as SVGEGT. With 4 bases clipped from V and 2 bases from J, the junction kept 9 bases outside the gene matches. Here the CDR3 reads CASSFAGGGGQETQYF. DNA of the CDR3: TGTGCCAGCAGTTTTGCCGGCGGCGGGGGGCAAGAGACCCAGTACTTC.

This chain links TRBV10-3 with TRBJ2-1; 9 bases are a match to TRBD1. The germline gives CDR1 ENHRY, CDR2 SYGVKD. The V gene end was trimmed by 0 bases and the J gene end by 8 bases; junction bases not matched to a gene: 11. This CDR3 region has 17 residues. The CDR3 here is CAISESLPGQGKDEQFF. The CDR3, as DNA: TGTGCCATCAGTGAGTCTCTCCCGGGACAGGGTAAGGATGAGCAGTTCTTC.

In this sample, this clone turned up a few times. The gene calls are TRBV2 and TRBJ1-5, with 7 bases matching TRBD1. V lost 3 bases to trimming and J lost 5 bases; unmatched junction nucleotides: 7. Germline V gene sequence: CDR1 SNHLY, CDR2 FYNNEI. The CDR3 sequence is 15 residues long. The CDR3 DNA is TGTGCCAGCAGTGATCCACAGGGGAGTTATCAGCCCCAGCATTTT. Its protein is CASSDPQGSYQPQHF.

This clone ranks as medium-sized. The chain carries TRBV4-1 and TRBJ2-3, with TRBD2 matching over 7 bases. From germline, CDR1 is MGHRA and CDR2 YSYEKL. The CDR3 sequence is 15 residues long. With 5 bases clipped from V and 2 bases from J, the junction kept 7 bases outside the gene matches. CDR3: CASSERGEPTDTQYF. For the CDR3, the DNA is TGCGCCAGCAGCGAACGGGGGGAACCCACAGATACGCAGTATTTT.

The chain employs TRBV10-2 and TRBJ1-5; D unresolved. V lost 2 bases, J lost 6 bases, and 11 bases lay in between. Germline V lookup: CDR1 WSHSY, CDR2 SAAADI. This CDR3 comprises 14 residues. CDR3 DNA: TGCGCCAGCAGTGAGACGGGGAGGATTCAGCCCCAGCATTTT. Encoded protein: CASSETGRIQPQHF.

The J gene is TRBJ2-5, the V gene TRBV5-6; TRBD2 is a possible D gene (7 bases). Germline loops: CDR1 SGHDT, CDR2 YYEEEE. There are 15 residues in the CDR3. The V and J ends lost 3 bases and 4 bases respectively, with 16 bases between them. Written as DNA, the CDR3 is TGTGCCAGCAGCTCCCCGGGGGGCCTGGGAGAGACCCAGTACTTC. It translates to CASSSPGGLGETQYF.

V is TRBV18 and J is TRBJ1-1; D perhaps matches TRBD1 (6 bases). The length of the CDR3 is 19 residues. Germline V gene lookup returns CDR1 KGHSH and CDR2 LQKENI. Trimming shortened V by 0 bases and J by 0 bases, and 20 bases separated the two germline ends. The CDR3, as DNA: TGTGCCAGCTCACCACCTAATCGCCAGGGGAGGGGATTGAACACTGAAGCTTTCTTT. This sequence encodes CASSPPNRQGRGLNTEAFF.

The chain carries TRBV6-1 and TRBJ1-2; D remains unclear. Germline V gene data show CDR1 as MNHNS and CDR2 as SASEGT. V shed 5 bases and J shed 4 bases, with 11 bases lying between them. The CDR3 runs 13 residues. CDR3 bases: TGTGCCAGCAGTAACAGAGATTTCTATGGCTACACCTTC. This translates into CASSNRDFYGYTF.

The chain is built from TRBV30 and TRBJ1-6; 7 bases are a match to TRBD1. The CDR3 spans 13 residues. CDR1 and CDR2 (germline): GTSNPN, SVGIG (reference sequence). The CDR3 reads CATGQFYNSPLHF. Here the CDR3 DNA reads TGTGCTACGGGACAGTTCTATAATTCACCCCTCCACTTT.

This clone was seen just once. This chain joins TRBV9 and TRBJ1-1, with D possibly TRBD1 on 5 matching bases. This CDR3 is 13 amino acids long. Germline V gives CDR1 SGDLS, CDR2 YYNGEE. V lost 3 bases, J lost 8 bases, and 14 bases lay in between. CDR3 DNA sequence: TGTGCCAGCAGCGGGCAAGGGTGGGGCGAAGCTTTCTTT. Its translation: CASSGQGWGEAFF.

V usage is TRBV3-1 (or the pseudogene TRBV3-2) and J usage is TRBJ1-1; 11 bases align to TRBD1. The V gene end was trimmed by 3 bases and the J gene end by 7 bases; junction bases not matched to a gene: 7. The germline V gene has CDR1 LGHDT and CDR2 YNNKEL (reference sequence). The CDR3 length is 15 residues. The CDR3 DNA reads as TGTGCCAGCAGCCATTGGGACAGGGGGACCGATGAAGCTTTCTTT. Protein: CASSHWDRGTDEAFF.

This clone was counted once. The CDR3 bases are TGTGCCAGCAGCCAAGTTAGAACTAGGAACACTGAAGCTTTCTTT. Translation gives CASSQVRTRNTEAFF. The chain carries TRBV3-1 (or the pseudogene TRBV3-2) and TRBJ1-1; no reliable D call. Germline V gene sequence: CDR1 LGHDT, CDR2 YNNKEL (reference sequence). The CDR3 is 15 amino acids. Trimming pared 1 base from V and 1 base from J, leaving 10 bases between.

This chain joins TRBV5-4 and TRBJ1-1, with 9 bases identical to TRBD1. The CDR3 runs 15 residues. The V gene end was trimmed by 7 bases and the J gene end by 3 bases; junction bases not matched to a gene: 10. The germline V gene has CDR1 SGHNT and CDR2 YYREEE (reference sequence). Here the CDR3 reads CASLNRGQRDTEAFF. CDR3 DNA: TGTGCCAGCTTAAACAGGGGGCAGAGGGACACTGAAGCTTTCTTT.

This sequence joins TRBV6-5 and TRBJ1-4, with D possibly matching TRBD1 (5 bases). Trimming shortened V by 7 bases and J by 8 bases, and 20 bases separated the two germline ends. CDR3 length: 15 amino acids. Germline V gene lookup returns CDR1 MNHEY and CDR2 SVGAGI. CDR3 protein: CASTYGDGGAEKLFF. In nucleotides, the CDR3 is TGTGCCAGCACCTACGGGGACGGCGGGGCGGAAAAACTGTTTTTT.

The DNA of the CDR3 is TGTGCCAGCAGCTTGTCAGGGGGCTTTTCTTCACGGGGAAACACCATATATTTT. Protein: CASSLSGGFSSRGNTIYF. The rearrangement joins TRBV7-9 to TRBJ1-3; 8 positions match TRBD1. The CDR3 length is 18 residues. The J segment lost 4 bases and the V segment lost 3 bases, leaving 14 bases of the junction unmatched. The V gene's germline CDR1 is SEHNR and CDR2 FQNEAQ (reference sequence).

This chain uses TRBV7-2 with TRBJ1-1, with D perhaps TRBD1 (6 bases). CDR1 SGHTA and CDR2 FQGNSA come from the germline V gene. CDR3 size: 16 residues. With 2 bases removed from V and 7 bases from J, the gap between germline ends came to 20 bases. The CDR3 is CASSLWVVGGADEAFF. The CDR3, as DNA: TGTGCCAGCAGCTTATGGGTAGTTGGGGGGGCCGATGAAGCTTTCTTT. Filled out from reference TRBV7-2 and TRBJ1-1, the complete variable domain reads GAGVSQSPSNKVTEKGKDVELRCDPISGHTALYWYRQSLGQGLEFLIYFQGNSAPDKSGLPSDRFSAERTGGSVSTLTIQRTQQEDSAVYLCASSLWVVGGADEAFFGQGTRLTVV.

To note about this clone: The sample holds other DNA sequences that translate to the same CDR3. The rearrangement uses TRBV5-1 and TRBJ1-4; 9 nucleotides agree with TRBD1. CDR3 length: 14 amino acids. Germline CDR1 is SGHRS and CDR2 is YFSETQ. V trimming: 0 bases; J trimming: 8 bases; junction bases outside the gene matches: 2. The chain's CDR3 is CASSLGQGGEKLFF. The DNA of the CDR3 is TGCGCCAGCAGCTTGGGACAGGGGGGCGAAAAACTGTTTTTT.